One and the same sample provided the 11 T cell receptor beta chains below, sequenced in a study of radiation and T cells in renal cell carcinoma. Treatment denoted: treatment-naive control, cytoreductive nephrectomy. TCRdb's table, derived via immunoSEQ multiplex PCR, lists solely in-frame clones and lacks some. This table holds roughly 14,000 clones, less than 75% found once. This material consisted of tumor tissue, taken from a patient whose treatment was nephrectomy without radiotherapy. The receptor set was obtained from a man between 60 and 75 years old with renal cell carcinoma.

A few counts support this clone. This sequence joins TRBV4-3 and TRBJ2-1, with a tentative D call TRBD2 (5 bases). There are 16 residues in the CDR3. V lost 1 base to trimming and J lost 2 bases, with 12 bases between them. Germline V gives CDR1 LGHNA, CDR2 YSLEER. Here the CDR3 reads CASSQGSERPYNEQFF. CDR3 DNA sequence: TGCGCCAGCAGCCAAGGATCGGAGCGGCCCTACAATGAGCAGTTCTTC.

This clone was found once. The CDR3 nucleotides read TGTGCCAGCAGCTTAGGGGTTGGACCAGCCAAAAACATTCAGTACTTC. The encoded protein is CASSLGVGPAKNIQYF. The chain combines TRBV7-2 with TRBJ2-4; D gene unclear. The germline V gene encodes CDR1 SGHTA and CDR2 FQGNSA. CDR3 length: 16 amino acids. V was cut by 1 base and J by 0 bases, with 10 bases left in between.

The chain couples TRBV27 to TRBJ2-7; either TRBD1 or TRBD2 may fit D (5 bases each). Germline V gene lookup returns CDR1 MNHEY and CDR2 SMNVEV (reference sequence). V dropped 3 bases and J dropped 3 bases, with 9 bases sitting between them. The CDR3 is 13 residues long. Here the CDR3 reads CASSFRESYEQYF. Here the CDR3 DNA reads TGTGCCAGCAGTTTCAGGGAGAGCTACGAGCAGTACTTC.

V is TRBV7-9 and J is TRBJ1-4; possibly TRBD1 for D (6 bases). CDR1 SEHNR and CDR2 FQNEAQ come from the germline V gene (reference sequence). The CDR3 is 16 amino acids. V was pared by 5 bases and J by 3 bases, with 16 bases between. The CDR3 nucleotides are TGTGCCAGCAGCCTCGAAGGGGGTTTGGCTAATGAAAAACTGTTTTTT. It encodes CASSLEGGLANEKLFF.

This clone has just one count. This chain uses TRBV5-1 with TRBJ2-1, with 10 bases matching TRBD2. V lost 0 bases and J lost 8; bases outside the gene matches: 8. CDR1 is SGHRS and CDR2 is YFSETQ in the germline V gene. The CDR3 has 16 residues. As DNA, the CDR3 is TGCGCCAGCAGCTTGGGACCTAGCGGGGGCATCGATGAGCAGTTCTTC. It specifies CASSLGPSGGIDEQFF.

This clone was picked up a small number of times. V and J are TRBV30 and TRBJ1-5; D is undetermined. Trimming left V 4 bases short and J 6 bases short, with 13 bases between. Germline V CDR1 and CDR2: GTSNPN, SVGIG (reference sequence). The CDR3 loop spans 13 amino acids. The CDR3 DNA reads TGTGCCTGGACAGAGAGGTCAGGTCAGCCCCAGCATTTT. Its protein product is CAWTERSGQPQHF. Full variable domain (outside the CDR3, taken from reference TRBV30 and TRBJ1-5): SQTIHQWPATLVQPVGSPLSLECTVEGTSNPNLYWYRQAAGRGLQLLFYSVGIGQISSEVPQNLSASRPQDRQFILSSKKLLLSDSGFYLCAWTERSGQPQHFGDGTRLSIL.

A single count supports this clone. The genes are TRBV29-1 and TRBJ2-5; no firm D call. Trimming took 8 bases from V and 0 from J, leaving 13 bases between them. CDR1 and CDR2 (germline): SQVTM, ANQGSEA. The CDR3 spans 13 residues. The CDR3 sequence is CSCIPEDQETQYF. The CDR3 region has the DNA TGCAGCTGTATTCCAGAGGACCAAGAGACCCAGTACTTC.

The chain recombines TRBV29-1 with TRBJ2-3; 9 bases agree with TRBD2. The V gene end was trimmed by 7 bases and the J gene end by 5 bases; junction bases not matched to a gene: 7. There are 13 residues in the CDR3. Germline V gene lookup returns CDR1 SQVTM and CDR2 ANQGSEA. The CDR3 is CSGGGGVGDTQYF. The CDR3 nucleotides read TGCAGCGGCGGCGGGGGGGTAGGAGATACGCAGTATTTT.

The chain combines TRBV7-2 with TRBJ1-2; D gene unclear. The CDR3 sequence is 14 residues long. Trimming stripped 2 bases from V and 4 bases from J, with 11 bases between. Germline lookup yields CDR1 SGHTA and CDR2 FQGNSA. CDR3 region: CASSLTEPIYGYTF. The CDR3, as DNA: TGTGCCAGCAGCTTAACAGAGCCCATCTATGGCTACACCTTC.

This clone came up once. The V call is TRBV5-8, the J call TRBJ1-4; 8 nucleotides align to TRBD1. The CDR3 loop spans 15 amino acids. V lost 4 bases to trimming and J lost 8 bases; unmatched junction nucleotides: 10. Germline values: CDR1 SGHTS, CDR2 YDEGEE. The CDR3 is CASSHGRGQGEKLFF. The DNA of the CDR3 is TGTGCCAGCAGCCATGGCAGGGGGCAAGGCGAAAAACTGTTTTTT.

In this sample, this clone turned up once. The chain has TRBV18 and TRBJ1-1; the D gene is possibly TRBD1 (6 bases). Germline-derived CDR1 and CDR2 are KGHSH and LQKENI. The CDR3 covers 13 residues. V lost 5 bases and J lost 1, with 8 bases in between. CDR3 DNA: TGTGCCAGCTCAACACAGGGGAACACTGAAGCTTTCTTT. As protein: CASSTQGNTEAFF.